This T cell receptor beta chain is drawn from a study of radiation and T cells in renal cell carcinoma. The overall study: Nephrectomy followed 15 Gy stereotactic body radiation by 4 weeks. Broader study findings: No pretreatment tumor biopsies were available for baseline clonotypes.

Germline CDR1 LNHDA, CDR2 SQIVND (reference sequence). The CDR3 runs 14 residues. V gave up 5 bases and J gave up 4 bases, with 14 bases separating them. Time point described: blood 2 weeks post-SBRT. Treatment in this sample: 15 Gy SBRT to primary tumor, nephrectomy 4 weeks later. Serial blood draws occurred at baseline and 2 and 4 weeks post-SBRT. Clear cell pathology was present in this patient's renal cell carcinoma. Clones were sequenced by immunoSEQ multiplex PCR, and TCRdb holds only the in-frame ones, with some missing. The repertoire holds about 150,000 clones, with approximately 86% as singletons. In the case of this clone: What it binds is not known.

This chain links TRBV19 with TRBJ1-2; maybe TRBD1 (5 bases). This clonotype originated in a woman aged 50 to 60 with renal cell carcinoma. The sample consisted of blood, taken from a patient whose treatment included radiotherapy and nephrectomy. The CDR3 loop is CASSRGQGAYGYTF. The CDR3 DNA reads TGTGCCAGTAGTCGGGGCCAAGGCGCCTATGGCTACACCTTC.